A selection of T cell receptor beta chains follows, all from one sample in a study of blood T cell repertoires in COVID-19. TCRdb's table, derived via immunoSEQ multiplex PCR, lists solely in-frame clones and lacks some. Altogether over 200,000 clones are present, roughly 85% being singletons, with the ten largest covering approximately 1.9%. Input material: PBMCs or T cells enriched from blood (not recorded which). The source of these receptors is a woman aged 45 to 65 who had recovered from COVID-19. CDR3s include the opening cysteine and the closing phenylalanine or tryptophan. The order of the fields is D gene, J gene, clone size, V gene, CDR3 protein, CDR3 DNA. A D gene is named only where the DNA matches it firmly. Size is stated for part of the rows, as once, few or many counts, or as a class when the clone is expanded.

NA,TRBJ2-2,NA,TRBV7-8,CASSLRRGGELFF,TGTGCCAGCAGCTTAAGACGAGGGGGGGAGCTGTTTTTT
TRBD1,TRBJ1-2,NA,TRBV29-1,CSVAWDREGGYTF,TGCAGCGTTGCCTGGGACAGGGAGGGTGGCTACACCTTC
TRBD2,TRBJ2-7,NA,TRBV30,CAWSPPSGGYYEQYF,TGTGCCTGGAGCCCTCCAAGCGGGGGATACTACGAGCAGTACTTC
NA,TRBJ2-2,NA,TRBV2,CASSERGRGAGELFF,TGTGCCAGCAGTGAAAGGGGCAGGGGCGCCGGGGAGCTGTTTTTT
TRBD2,TRBJ2-2,NA,TRBV12-5,CASGFSSSGRATTGELFF,TGTGCTAGTGGTTTTTCAAGTAGCGGGAGGGCCACGACCGGGGAGCTGTTTTTT
NA,TRBJ1-2,NA,TRBV3-1/TRBV3-2,CASSQAQDYGYTF,TGTGCCAGCAGCCAGGCTCAGGACTATGGCTACACCTTC
NA,TRBJ1-1,few,TRBV15,CATSRYEAEAFF,TGTGCCACCAGCAGATATGAGGCTGAAGCTTTCTTT
NA,TRBJ2-6,NA,TRBV7-2,CASSLQGTGANVLTF,TGTGCCAGCAGCTTGCAGGGGACTGGGGCCAACGTCCTGACTTTC
NA,TRBJ1-3,once,TRBV19,CASSDRTSGNTIYF,TGTGCCAGTAGCGACAGGACCTCTGGAAACACCATATATTTT
TRBD2,TRBJ2-5,NA,TRBV10-3,CAISESREETQYF,TGTGCCATCAGTGAGTCGCGGGAGGAGACCCAGTACTTC
TRBD1,TRBJ1-5,NA,TRBV28,CASRQGANQPQHF,TGTGCCAGCAGGCAGGGGGCCAATCAGCCCCAGCATTTT
TRBD1,TRBJ2-5,NA,TRBV5-6,CASSLVGQGSLETQYF,TGTGCCAGCAGCTTGGTGGGACAGGGATCTTTGGAGACCCAGTACTTC
TRBD2,TRBJ2-1,NA,TRBV6-4,CASSDVAGSYNEQFF,TGTGCCAGCAGTGACGTAGCGGGGTCCTACAATGAGCAGTTCTTC
NA,TRBJ1-6,NA,TRBV30,CAWSASGGFNSPLHF,TGTGCCTGGAGTGCATCGGGGGGTTTTAATTCACCCCTCCACTTT
NA,TRBJ2-3,NA,TRBV15,CATSRPKRGGEVGTDTQYF,TGTGCCACCAGCAGACCAAAACGAGGGGGTGAGGTCGGCACAGATACGCAGTATTTT
TRBD2,TRBJ2-5,NA,TRBV5-1,CASSLVGLAGGWPQETQYF,TGCGCCAGCAGCTTGGTTGGACTAGCGGGAGGATGGCCCCAAGAGACCCAGTACTTC
NA,TRBJ2-5,few,TRBV5-6,CASSLGLVQQTQYF,TGTGCCAGCAGCTTGGGGCTAGTACAACAGACCCAGTACTTC
NA,TRBJ1-2,NA,TRBV28,CASSFGGYGYTF,TGTGCCAGCAGTTTTGGGGGGTATGGCTACACCTTC
TRBD1,TRBJ1-2,NA,TRBV2,CAATGELVGYTF,TGTGCTGCGACAGGGGAGTTGGTTGGCTACACCTTC
TRBD2,TRBJ2-1,once,TRBV28,CASSPTSGRVSYNEQFF,TGTGCCAGCAGTCCTACTAGCGGGAGGGTCTCCTACAATGAGCAGTTCTTC
TRBD1,TRBJ1-3,NA,TRBV9,CASSVAGTGAGNTIYF,TGTGCCAGCAGCGTAGCCGGGACAGGGGCTGGAAACACCATATATTTT
NA,TRBJ2-7,few,TRBV28,CASSPYDEQYF,TGTGCCAGCAGCCCCTATGACGAGCAGTACTTC
NA,TRBJ2-7,NA,TRBV30,CAWSGGIDPYEQYF,TGTGCCTGGAGCGGCGGTATTGACCCCTACGAGCAGTACTTC
NA,TRBJ1-2,NA,TRBV3-1/TRBV3-2,CASSQEGGFYYGYTF,TGTGCCAGCAGCCAAGAGGGGGGTTTCTACTATGGCTACACCTTC
TRBD1,TRBJ1-5,once,TRBV7-6,CASSLGQGGQPQHF,TGTGCCAGCAGCTTAGGACAGGGAGGCCAGCCCCAGCATTTT
TRBD1,TRBJ2-1,NA,TRBV2,CASSRDRLNEQFF,TGTGCCAGCAGTCGGGACAGGCTCAATGAGCAGTTCTTC
NA,TRBJ2-1,NA,TRBV27,CASSQTGTNTYNEQFF,TGTGCCAGCAGTCAGACGGGGACAAATACCTACAATGAGCAGTTCTTC
NA,TRBJ2-3,NA,TRBV12-3/TRBV12-4,CASSSADTQYF,TGTGCCAGCAGTTCGGCAGATACGCAGTATTTT
TRBD2,TRBJ2-5,NA,TRBV3-1/TRBV3-2,CASSKGREREKETQYF,TGTGCCAGCAGCAAAGGGCGGGAGAGGGAGAAAGAGACCCAGTACTTC
NA,TRBJ2-7,NA,TRBV28,CATSLHGFGDWQYF,TGTGCCACCAGCTTACACGGTTTTGGGGACTGGCAGTACTTC
TRBD2,TRBJ2-1,NA,TRBV6-5,CASMAGGVYNEQFF,TGTGCCAGCATGGCGGGAGGGGTTTACAATGAGCAGTTCTTC
NA,TRBJ2-7,NA,TRBV28,CASSEIAGRSFYEQYF,TGTGCCAGCAGCGAAATTGCAGGGCGCTCTTTCTACGAGCAGTACTTC
TRBD1,TRBJ2-5,NA,TRBV28,CALGQGAKETQYF,TGTGCCCTCGGACAGGGTGCGAAAGAGACCCAGTACTTC
NA,TRBJ1-4,NA,TRBV23-1,CASSQLAERDEKLFF,TGCGCCAGCAGTCAACTGGCCGAGCGAGACGAAAAACTGTTTTTT
NA,TRBJ2-2,NA,TRBV18,CASSPPTGANTGELFF,TGTGCCAGCTCACCACCGACAGGAGCGAACACCGGGGAGCTGTTTTTT
TRBD1,TRBJ2-7,NA,TRBV7-8,CASSLWTGEAYEQYF,TGTGCCAGCAGCTTATGGACAGGTGAAGCCTACGAGCAGTACTTC
TRBD1,TRBJ2-1,NA,TRBV5-1,CASNPGGQDHNEQFF,TGCGCCAGCAACCCAGGGGGCCAAGATCACAATGAGCAGTTCTTC
TRBD1,TRBJ1-1,NA,TRBV3-1/TRBV3-2,CASSQDRKNTEAFF,TGTGCCAGCAGCCAGGACAGGAAAAACACTGAAGCTTTCTTT
TRBD1,TRBJ2-5,once,TRBV29-1,CSVETGGETQYF,TGCAGCGTTGAGACAGGGGGAGAGACCCAGTACTTC
NA,TRBJ1-1,NA,TRBV7-9,CASSLEGKNTEAFF,TGTGCCAGCAGCTTAGAGGGGAAGAACACTGAAGCTTTCTTT
TRBD1,TRBJ1-2,few,TRBV7-9,CASSSTDRTYGYTF,TGTGCCAGCAGCTCTACGGACAGGACCTATGGCTACACCTTC
NA,TRBJ2-5,few,TRBV4-1,CASSQVPRGGAWQETQYF,TGCGCCAGCAGCCAAGTACCCCGTGGGGGGGCTTGGCAAGAGACCCAGTACTTC
NA,TRBJ1-4,NA,TRBV12-3/TRBV12-4,CASGAGSNEKLFF,TGTGCCAGTGGGGCAGGGTCCAATGAAAAACTGTTTTTT
TRBD1,TRBJ2-7,few,TRBV3-1/TRBV3-2,CASSQDDRGYEQYF,TGTGCCAGCAGCCAAGACGACAGGGGCTACGAGCAGTACTTC
TRBD2,TRBJ2-1,NA,TRBV3-1/TRBV3-2,CASSESSSGNEQFF,TGTGCCAGCAGCGAATCCTCTAGCGGCAATGAGCAGTTCTTC
TRBD2,TRBJ2-1,NA,TRBV4-2,CASSQDPLAGVPYNEQFF,TGTGCCAGCAGCCAAGATCCCCTAGCGGGTGTACCCTACAATGAGCAGTTCTTC
TRBD1,TRBJ2-3,NA,TRBV27,CASRRDRATDTQYF,TGTGCCAGCAGGAGGGACAGGGCGACAGATACGCAGTATTTT
NA,TRBJ2-7,NA,TRBV27,CASRLAARSYEQYF,TGTGCCAGCAGGTTGGCTGCAAGGAGCTACGAGCAGTACTTC
TRBD1,TRBJ1-6,NA,TRBV5-1,CASSFVGQGASPLHF,TGCGCCAGCAGCTTCGTCGGACAGGGGGCTTCACCCCTCCACTTT
TRBD2,TRBJ2-3,once,TRBV11-2,CASSLLAGDADTQYF,TGTGCCAGCAGCTTACTAGCGGGAGATGCAGATACGCAGTATTTT
TRBD1,TRBJ1-2,NA,TRBV7-3,CASSPQGGQVYGYTF,TGTGCCAGCAGCCCCCAGGGGGGACAGGTCTATGGCTACACCTTC
NA,TRBJ1-6,NA,TRBV27,CASSLRGRGSPLHF,TGTGCCAGCAGTTTACGGGGAAGAGGTTCACCCCTCCACTTT
TRBD1,TRBJ2-5,NA,TRBV7-9,CASSGTGVGETQYF,TGTGCCAGCAGCGGGACAGGGGTTGGAGAGACCCAGTACTTC
TRBD2,TRBJ2-7,NA,TRBV27,CASSLSTPSASGRPQDGEQYF,TGTGCCAGCAGTTTATCGACCCCCTCGGCTAGCGGGAGGCCCCAGGACGGCGAGCAGTACTTC
TRBD2,TRBJ2-1,NA,TRBV28,CASSWTSREQFF,TGTGCCAGCAGCTGGACTAGTAGGGAGCAGTTCTTC
NA,TRBJ1-2,NA,TRBV5-1,CASSLEGDYGYTF,TGCGCCAGCAGCTTGGAGGGGGATTATGGCTACACCTTC
NA,TRBJ2-1,NA,TRBV29-1,CSVGEFLQYNEQFF,TGCAGCGTTGGCGAGTTCTTACAGTACAATGAGCAGTTCTTC
TRBD2,TRBJ2-1,NA,TRBV5-1,CASTPGSLMQRETIYNEQFF,TGCGCCAGCACCCCCGGGAGCTTGATGCAGCGGGAGACAATCTACAATGAGCAGTTCTTC
NA,TRBJ2-1,NA,TRBV5-6,CASSTHGEQFF,TGTGCCAGCAGCACGCACGGGGAGCAGTTCTTC
NA,TRBJ2-1,NA,TRBV11-2,CASSLVGLEQFF,TGTGCCAGCAGCTTAGTGGGCCTAGAGCAGTTCTTC